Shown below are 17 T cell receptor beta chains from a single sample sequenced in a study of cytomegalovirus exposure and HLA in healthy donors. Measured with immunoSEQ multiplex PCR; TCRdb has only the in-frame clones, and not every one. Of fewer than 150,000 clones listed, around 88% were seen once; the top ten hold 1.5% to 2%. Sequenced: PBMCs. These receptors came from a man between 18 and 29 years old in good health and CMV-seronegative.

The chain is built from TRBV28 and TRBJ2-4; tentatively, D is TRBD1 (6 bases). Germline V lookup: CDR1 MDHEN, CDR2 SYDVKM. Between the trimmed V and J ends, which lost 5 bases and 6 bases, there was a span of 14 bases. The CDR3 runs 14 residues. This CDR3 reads CASSPPRDTNIQYF. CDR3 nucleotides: TGTGCCAGCAGTCCTCCCCGGGACACAAACATTCAGTACTTC.

The CDR3 coding sequence is TGTGCCAGCAGCTCAGGGGGCCCCGGGGAGCTGTTTTTT. Residues: CASSSGGPGELFF. V usage is TRBV5-4 and J usage is TRBJ2-2; 8 bases match TRBD1. CDR1 SGHNT and CDR2 YYREEE come from the germline V gene (reference sequence). There are 13 residues in the CDR3. The V gene end was trimmed by 3 bases and the J gene end by 6 bases; junction bases not matched to a gene: 1.

The CDR3 region has the DNA TGTGCCAGCAGCTTGCTCGCTAGCGGCTACAATGAGCAGTTCTTC. Translating gives CASSLLASGYNEQFF. The chain links TRBV5-5 to TRBJ2-1, with 7 bases matching TRBD2. Germline CDR1 and CDR2: SGHKS and YYEKEE (reference sequence). After removal of 1 base from V and 3 bases from J, the junction contained 4 bases not matched to a gene. This CDR3 is built from 15 residues.

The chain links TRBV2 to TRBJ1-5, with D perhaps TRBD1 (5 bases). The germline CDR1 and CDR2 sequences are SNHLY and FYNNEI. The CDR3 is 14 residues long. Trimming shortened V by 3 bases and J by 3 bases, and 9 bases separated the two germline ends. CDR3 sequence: CASSEVTANQPQHF. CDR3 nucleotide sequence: TGTGCCAGCAGTGAGGTGACAGCCAATCAGCCCCAGCATTTT.

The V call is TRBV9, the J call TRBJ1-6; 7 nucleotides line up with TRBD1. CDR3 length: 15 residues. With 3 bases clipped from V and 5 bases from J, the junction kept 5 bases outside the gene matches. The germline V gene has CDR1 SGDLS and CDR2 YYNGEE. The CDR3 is CASSDRGRDNSPLHF. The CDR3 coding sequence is TGTGCCAGCAGCGACAGGGGTAGGGATAATTCACCCCTCCACTTT.

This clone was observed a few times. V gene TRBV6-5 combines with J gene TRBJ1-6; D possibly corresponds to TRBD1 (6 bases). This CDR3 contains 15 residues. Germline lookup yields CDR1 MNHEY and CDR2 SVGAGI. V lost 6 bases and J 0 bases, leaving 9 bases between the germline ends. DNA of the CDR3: TGTGCCAGCAGGGACAGACTCTCCTATAATTCACCCCTCCACTTT. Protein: CASRDRLSYNSPLHF.

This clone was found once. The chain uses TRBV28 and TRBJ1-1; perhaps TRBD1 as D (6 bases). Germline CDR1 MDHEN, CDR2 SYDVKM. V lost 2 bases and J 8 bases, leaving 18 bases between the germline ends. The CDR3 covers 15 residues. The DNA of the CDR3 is TGTGCCAGCAGTTTACCACGGTCCCGGACAGCCGAAGCTTTCTTT. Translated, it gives CASSLPRSRTAEAFF.

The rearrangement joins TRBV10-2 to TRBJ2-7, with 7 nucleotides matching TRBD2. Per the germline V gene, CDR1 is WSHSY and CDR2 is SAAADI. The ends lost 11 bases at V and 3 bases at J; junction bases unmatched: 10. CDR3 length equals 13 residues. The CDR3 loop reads CAGQAGTGYEQYF. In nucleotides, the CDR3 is TGCGCCGGACAAGCGGGAACAGGCTACGAGCAGTACTTC.

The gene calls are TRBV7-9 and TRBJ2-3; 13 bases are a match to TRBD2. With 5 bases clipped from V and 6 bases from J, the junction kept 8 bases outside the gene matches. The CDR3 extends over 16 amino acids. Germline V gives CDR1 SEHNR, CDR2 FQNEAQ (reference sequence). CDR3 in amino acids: CASSTGTSGIGDTQYF. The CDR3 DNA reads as TGTGCCAGCAGCACCGGGACTAGCGGGATAGGGGATACGCAGTATTTT.

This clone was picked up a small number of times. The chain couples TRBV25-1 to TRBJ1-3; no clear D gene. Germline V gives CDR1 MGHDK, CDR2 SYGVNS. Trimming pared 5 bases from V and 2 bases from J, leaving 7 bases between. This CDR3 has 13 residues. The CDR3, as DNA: TGTGCCAGCAGTAGACAAGCTGGAAACACCATATATTTT. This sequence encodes CASSRQAGNTIYF.

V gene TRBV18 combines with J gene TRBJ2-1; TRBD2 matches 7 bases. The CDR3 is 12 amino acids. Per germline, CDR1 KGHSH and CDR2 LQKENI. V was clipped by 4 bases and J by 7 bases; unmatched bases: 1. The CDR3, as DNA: TGTGCCAGCTCACAGGGAGGGAATGAGCAGTTCTTC. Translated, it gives CASSQGGNEQFF. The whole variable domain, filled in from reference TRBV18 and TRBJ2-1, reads NAGVMQNPRHLVRRRGQEARLRCSPMKGHSHVYWYRQLPEEGLKFMVYLQKENIIDESGMPKERFSAEFPKEGPSILRIQQVVRGDSAAYFCASSQGGNEQFFGPGTRLTVL.

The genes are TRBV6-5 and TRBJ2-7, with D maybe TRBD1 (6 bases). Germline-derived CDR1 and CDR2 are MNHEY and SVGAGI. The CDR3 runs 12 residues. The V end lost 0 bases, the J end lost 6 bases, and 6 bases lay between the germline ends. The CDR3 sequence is CASSYSGGEQYF. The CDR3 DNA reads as TGTGCCAGCAGTTACTCAGGGGGCGAGCAGTACTTC.

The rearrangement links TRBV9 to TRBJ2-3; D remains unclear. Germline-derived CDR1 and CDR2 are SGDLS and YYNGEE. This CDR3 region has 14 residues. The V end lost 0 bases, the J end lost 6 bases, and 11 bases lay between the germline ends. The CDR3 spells CASSVVGSRDTQYF. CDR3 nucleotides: TGTGCCAGCAGCGTAGTTGGCTCCAGGGATACGCAGTATTTT.

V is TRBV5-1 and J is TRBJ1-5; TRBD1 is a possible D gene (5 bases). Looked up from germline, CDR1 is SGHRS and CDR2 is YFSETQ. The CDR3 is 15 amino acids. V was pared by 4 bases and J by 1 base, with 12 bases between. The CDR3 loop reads CASSPGGGSNQPQHF. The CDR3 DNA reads TGCGCCAGCAGCCCGGGGGGTGGGAGCAATCAGCCCCAGCATTTT.

The CDR3 bases are TGTGCCAGCAGCTTAGACAGGGGGGTGGATGAGCAGTTCTTC. Protein: CASSLDRGVDEQFF. The chain joins TRBV11-2 to TRBJ2-1; D is possibly TRBD1 (7 bases). V gave up 0 bases and J gave up 8 bases, with 11 bases separating them. Germline CDR1 is SGHAT and CDR2 is FQNNGV. The CDR3 length is 14 residues.

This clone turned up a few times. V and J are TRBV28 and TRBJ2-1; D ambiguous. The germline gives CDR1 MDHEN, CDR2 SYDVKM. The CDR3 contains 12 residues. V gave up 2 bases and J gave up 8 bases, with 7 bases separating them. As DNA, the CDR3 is TGTGCCAGCAGTTTACTTCGGGATGAGCAGTTCTTC. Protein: CASSLLRDEQFF.

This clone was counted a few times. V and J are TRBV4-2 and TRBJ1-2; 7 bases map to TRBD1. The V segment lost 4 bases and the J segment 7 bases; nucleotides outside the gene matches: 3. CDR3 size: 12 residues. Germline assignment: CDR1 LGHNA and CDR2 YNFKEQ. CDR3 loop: CASSPTGVGYTF. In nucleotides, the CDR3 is TGTGCCAGCAGCCCCACAGGGGTTGGCTACACCTTC.